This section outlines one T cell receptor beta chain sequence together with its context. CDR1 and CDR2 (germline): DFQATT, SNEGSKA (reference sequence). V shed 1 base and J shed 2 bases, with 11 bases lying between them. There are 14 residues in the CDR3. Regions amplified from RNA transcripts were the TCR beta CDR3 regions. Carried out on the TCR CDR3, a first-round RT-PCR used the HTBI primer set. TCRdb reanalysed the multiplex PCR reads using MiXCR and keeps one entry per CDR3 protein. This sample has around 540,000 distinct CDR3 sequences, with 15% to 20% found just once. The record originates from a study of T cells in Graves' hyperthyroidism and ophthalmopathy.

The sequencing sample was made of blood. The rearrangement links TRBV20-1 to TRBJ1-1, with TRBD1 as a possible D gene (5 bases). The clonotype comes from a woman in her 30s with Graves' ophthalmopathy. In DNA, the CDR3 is TGCAGTGCTAGAGCCACACAGGCTAACACTGAAGCTTTCTTT. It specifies CSARATQANTEAFF.